This T cell receptor (beta chain) stems from a study of T cell responses to AZD1222 COVID-19 vaccine. Study-wide results and caveats: Across spike, vaccine-associated CD4 TCRs were found, dominant at 160-218 and 743-854. Clonal diversity may have been underestimated in mostly white British donors. Recipients of two AZD1222 doses showed rising Spike-specific TCR breadth and depth. Unmutated variant regions are reportedly targeted by nearly half of spike-specific TCRs.

Details on this clone: What it recognizes is unknown.

Assay: immunoSEQ multiplex PCR; the TCRdb copy retains only in-frame clones and omits some. The data show around 89,000 clones, with approximately 91% seen just once and approximately 5.1% held by the top ten. CDR1 SGHRS and CDR2 YFSETQ come from the germline V gene. V lost 4 bases and J 1 base, leaving 11 bases between the germline ends. This CDR3 is 14 amino acids long. The TCR was taken from an adult who received the AZD1222 COVID-19 vaccine. This chain joins TRBV5-1 and TRBJ2-5, with D possibly called TRBD1 or TRBD2 (6 bases each). Sequences were derived from peripheral blood, sampled 28 days after the second AZD1222 dose. CDR3 in DNA: TGCGCCAGCAGCCCGTCGGGGGCCCAAGAGACCCAGTACTTC. Amino acid sequence: CASSPSGAQETQYF.